This record covers a single T cell receptor (beta chain). Antigen specificity is unknown. This record comes from a study of T cell responses to AZD1222 COVID-19 vaccine. Study-wide results and limits: Only after the peak T cell response were repertoires sampled. Epitopes outside B.1.351 and B.1.1.7 mutated regions reportedly drew nearly half of spike TCRs.

The J segment lost 3 bases and the V segment lost 5 bases, leaving 4 bases of the junction unmatched. CDR3 length: 15 amino acids. Germline V gene sequence: CDR1 LNHDA, CDR2 SQIVND (reference sequence). Generated by immunoSEQ multiplex PCR, the TCRdb table keeps only in-frame clones and is missing some. The repertoire consists of about 130,000 clones, with about 82% occurring once and the leading ten covering around 12%. The sample was peripheral blood, taken on day 0 of AZD1222 vaccination. This receptor was identified in an adult in good health. The gene calls are TRBV19 and TRBJ2-5, with TRBD2 matching 12 bases. In nucleotides, the CDR3 is TGTGCCAGTAGTCGACTAGCGGGAGATGAAGAGACCCAGTACTTC. Translated: CASSRLAGDEETQYF.